The 8 T cell receptor beta chains given below trace back to one sample, sequenced in a study of vaccination and CD4 T cells after COVID-19. Their target antigens are unknown. The study sequenced cultured CD4+ T cell DNA using the Oncomine TCR Beta short-read assay. TCRdb independently ran MiXCR on the PCR reads; one entry per CDR3 protein. This table holds about 6,100 distinct CDR3 sequences, around half found once. Noted treatment: roughly 11-day PBMC culture with coronavirus spike peptide pools or control peptides (ViraFEST assay). The unexposed donor's CD4+ T cells were collected before the COVID-19 pandemic (2011-2018). The sample consisted of CD4+ T cells from blood, cultured in vitro. The receptors here all came from a human donor in good health.

The chain uses TRBV5-1 and TRBJ2-1, with D tentatively TRBD2 (5 bases). Trimming took off 5 bases at V and 6 bases at J, with 12 bases between the two ends. This CDR3 is built from 13 residues. CDR1 and CDR2 from the germline V gene are SGHRS and YFSETQ. CDR3 coding DNA: TGCGCCAGCAGTTCGACTACGATCAATGAGCAGTTCTTC. Translating it yields CASSSTTINEQFF.

The chain combines TRBV9 with TRBJ1-1; D is ambiguous. Trimming cost V 0 bases and J 1 base, with 7 bases left between them. Germline CDR1 reads SGDLS; CDR2 reads YYNGEE. There are 14 residues in the CDR3. CDR3 sequence (DNA): TGTGCCAGCAGCGTAGCCGGATCGAACACTGAAGCTTTCTTT. Amino acids: CASSVAGSNTEAFF.

The J gene is TRBJ1-2, the V gene TRBV6-5; maybe TRBD1 (6 bases). This CDR3 spans 15 amino acids. V dropped 0 bases and J dropped 0 bases, with 8 bases sitting between them. Germline V CDR1 and CDR2: MNHEY, SVGAGI. The CDR3 is CASSYSDSPNYGYTF. CDR3 bases: TGTGCCAGCAGTTACTCGGACAGTCCTAACTATGGCTACACCTTC.

This clonotype was counted between two and nine times. The chain combines TRBV25-1 with TRBJ2-2; TRBD1 might be the D (6 bases). The CDR3 contains 16 residues. CDR1 and CDR2 from the germline V gene are MGHDK and SYGVNS. V lost 4 bases to trimming and J lost 0 bases, with 12 bases between them. The CDR3: CASSGGPISNTGELFF. The CDR3 nucleotides are TGTGCCAGCAGTGGGGGGCCGATATCGAACACCGGGGAGCTGTTTTTT. Based on the CDR3 plus reference TRBV25-1 and TRBJ2-2, the full variable domain is EADIYQTPRYLVIGTGKKITLECSQTMGHDKMYWYQQDPGMELHLIHYSYGVNSTEKGDLSSESTVSRIRTEHFPLTLESARPSHTSQYLCASSGGPISNTGELFFGEGSRLTVL.

This clonotype was recorded a few times. The chain has TRBV7-9 and TRBJ2-5; no clear D gene. CDR3 length equals 17 residues. The V gene's germline CDR1 is SEHNR and CDR2 FQNEAQ (reference sequence). The ends were cut back, 4 bases at V and 4 bases at J, with 22 bases in the middle. The CDR3 nucleotides read TGTGCCAGCAGCTCCCCCGAGCGCATTATGTTAGGAGAGACCCAGTACTTC. Protein product: CASSSPERIMLGETQYF.

This clonotype was counted once. The chain employs TRBV6-5 and TRBJ2-5; a weak D match, TRBD2 (5 bases). The CDR3 is 15 amino acids. Trimming stripped 4 bases from V and 5 bases from J, with 17 bases between. Per germline, CDR1 MNHEY and CDR2 SVGAGI. CDR3 loop: CASSSRGTPRETQYF. The CDR3 coding sequence is TGTGCCAGCAGTTCCCGGGGAACCCCTAGGGAGACCCAGTACTTC.

The rearrangement uses TRBV19 and TRBJ2-2, with D possibly matching TRBD1 (6 bases). The CDR3 sequence is 18 residues long. The V end was cut by 4 bases, the J end by 0 bases, with 18 bases between. The germline CDR1 and CDR2 sequences are LNHDA and SQIVND (reference sequence). The CDR3 bases are TGTGCCAGTAGTACCAAGGGGACACCGTTTCCGAACACCGGGGAGCTGTTTTTT. It yields the protein CASSTKGTPFPNTGELFF.

The chain has TRBV28 and TRBJ2-3; D remains unclear. The CDR3 runs 10 residues. Germline loops: CDR1 MDHEN, CDR2 SYDVKM. V shed 8 bases and J shed 5 bases, with 5 bases lying between them. CDR3 DNA sequence: TGTGCCAGCGGTAGAGATACGCAGTATTTT. It codes for CASGRDTQYF.